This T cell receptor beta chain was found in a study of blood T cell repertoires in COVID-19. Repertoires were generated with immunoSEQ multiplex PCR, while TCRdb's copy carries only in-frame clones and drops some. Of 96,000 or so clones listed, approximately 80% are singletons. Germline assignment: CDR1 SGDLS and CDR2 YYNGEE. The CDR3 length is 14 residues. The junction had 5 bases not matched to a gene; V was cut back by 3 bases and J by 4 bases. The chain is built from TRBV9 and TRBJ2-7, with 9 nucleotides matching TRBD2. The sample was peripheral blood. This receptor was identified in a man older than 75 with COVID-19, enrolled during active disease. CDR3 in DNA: TGTGCCAGCAGCGCCCTAGCGGGGCCTTACGAGCAGTACTTC. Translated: CASSALAGPYEQYF. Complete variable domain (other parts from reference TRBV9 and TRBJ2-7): DSGVTQTPKHLITATGQRVTLRCSPRSGDLSVYWYQQSLDQGLQFLIQYYNGEERAKGNILERFSAQQFPDLHSELNLSSLELGDSALYFCASSALAGPYEQYFGPGTRLTVT.